This TCR beta chain was captured in a study of blood T cell repertoires in COVID-19. Study at large: Collection of acute and convalescent COVID-19 samples took place in the United States, Italy and Spain. T cells, B-cell-depleted T cells, or PBMCs supplied cDNA or gDNA.

Per the original data handling: Cell counts per sample came from amplifying reference gene primers. Produced via immunoSEQ multiplex PCR; TCRdb's table is partial and in-frame only. From that table come the V and J calls and clone size; the DNA was used to work out D and trimming. The sample comprises around 240,000 clones, approximately 85% of which are singletons, and about 1% rests with the top ten. CDR1 and CDR2 from the germline V gene are MNHNY and SVGAGI (reference sequence). CDR3 length: 16 residues. V lost 2 bases and J lost 1; bases outside the gene matches: 1. The chain employs TRBV6-6 and TRBJ2-6; 8 nucleotides line up with TRBD1. The receptor was derived from a man aged 35 to 55 with acute or convalescent COVID-19. Sequencing used peripheral blood. The CDR3 bases are TGTGCCAGCAGTTACAGACAGGGGTCTGGGGCCAACGTCCTGACTTTC. Translated: CASSYRQGSGANVLTF.